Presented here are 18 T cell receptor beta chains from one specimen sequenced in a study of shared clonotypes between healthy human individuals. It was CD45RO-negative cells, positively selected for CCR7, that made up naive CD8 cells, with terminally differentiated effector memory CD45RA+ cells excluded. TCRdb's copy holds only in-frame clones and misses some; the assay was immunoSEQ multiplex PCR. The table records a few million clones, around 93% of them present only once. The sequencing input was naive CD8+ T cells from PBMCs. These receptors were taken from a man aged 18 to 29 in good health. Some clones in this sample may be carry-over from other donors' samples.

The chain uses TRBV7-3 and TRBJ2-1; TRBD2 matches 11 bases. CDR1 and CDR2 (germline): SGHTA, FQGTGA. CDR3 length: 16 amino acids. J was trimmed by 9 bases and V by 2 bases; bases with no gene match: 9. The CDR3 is CASSLGSLAGAGEQFF. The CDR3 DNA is TGTGCCAGCAGCTTAGGTTCACTAGCGGGAGCCGGTGAGCAGTTCTTC. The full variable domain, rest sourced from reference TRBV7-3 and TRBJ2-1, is GAGVSQTPSNKVTEKGKYVELRCDPISGHTALYWYRQSLGQGPEFLIYFQGTGAADDSGLPNDRFFAVRPEGSVSTLKIQRTERGDSAVYLCASSLGSLAGAGEQFFGPGTRLTVL.

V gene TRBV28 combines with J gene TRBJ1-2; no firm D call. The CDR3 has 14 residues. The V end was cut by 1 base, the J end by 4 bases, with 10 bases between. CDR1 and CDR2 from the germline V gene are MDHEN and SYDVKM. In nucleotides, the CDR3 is TGTGCCAGCAGTTTATTATCAATCACCTATGGCTACACCTTC. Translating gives CASSLLSITYGYTF.

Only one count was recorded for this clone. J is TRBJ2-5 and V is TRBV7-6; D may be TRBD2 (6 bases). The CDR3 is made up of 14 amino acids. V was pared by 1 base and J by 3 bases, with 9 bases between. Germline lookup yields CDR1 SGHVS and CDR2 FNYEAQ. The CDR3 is CASSLDTGEETQYF. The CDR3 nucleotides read TGTGCCAGCAGCTTAGACACGGGAGAAGAGACCCAGTACTTC. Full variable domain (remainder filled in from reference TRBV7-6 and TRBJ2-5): GAGVSQSPRYKVTKRGQDVALRCDPISGHVSLYWYRQALGQGPEFLTYFNYEAQQDKSGLPNDRFSAERPEGSISTLTIQRTEQRDSAMYRCASSLDTGEETQYFGPGTRLLVL.

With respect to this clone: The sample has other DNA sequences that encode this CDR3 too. CDR3 nucleotides: TGTGCCAGCAGTTTAGCGGGAGCGGGCGAGCAGTACTTC. Encoded protein: CASSLAGAGEQYF. The chain combines TRBV27 with TRBJ2-7, with TRBD2 matching 7 bases. CDR3 length equals 13 residues. Germline V gene lookup returns CDR1 MNHEY and CDR2 SMNVEV (reference sequence). V lost 2 bases, J lost 6 bases, and 4 bases stayed unmatched.

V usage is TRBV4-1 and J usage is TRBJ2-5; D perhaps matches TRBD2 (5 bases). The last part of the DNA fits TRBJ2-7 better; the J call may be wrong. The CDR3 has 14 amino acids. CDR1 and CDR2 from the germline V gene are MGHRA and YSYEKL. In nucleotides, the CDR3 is TGCGCCAGCAGCCAAGATAGACGGGGCTACGAGCAGTACTTC. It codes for CASSQDRRGYEQYF.

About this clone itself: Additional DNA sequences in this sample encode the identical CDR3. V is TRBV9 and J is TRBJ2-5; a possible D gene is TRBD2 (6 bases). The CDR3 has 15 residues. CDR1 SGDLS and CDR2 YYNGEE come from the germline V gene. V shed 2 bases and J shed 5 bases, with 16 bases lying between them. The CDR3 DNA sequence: TGTGCCAGCAGCGTCGAATCTTCTGGGGGGGAGACCCAGTACTTC. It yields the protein CASSVESSGGETQYF.

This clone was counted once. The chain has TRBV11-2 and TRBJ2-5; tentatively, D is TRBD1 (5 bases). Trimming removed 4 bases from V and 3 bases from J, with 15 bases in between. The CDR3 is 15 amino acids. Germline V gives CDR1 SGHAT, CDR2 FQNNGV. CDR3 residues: CASSSPWGTEETQYF. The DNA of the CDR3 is TGTGCCAGCAGCTCGCCGTGGGGCACTGAAGAGACCCAGTACTTC.

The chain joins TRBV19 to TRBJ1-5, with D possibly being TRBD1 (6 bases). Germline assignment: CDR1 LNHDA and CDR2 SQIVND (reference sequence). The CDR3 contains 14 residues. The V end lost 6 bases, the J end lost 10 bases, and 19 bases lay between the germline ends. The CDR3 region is CASSIADSIRPQHF. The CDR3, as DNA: TGTGCCAGTAGCATTGCGGACAGCATCAGACCCCAGCATTTT. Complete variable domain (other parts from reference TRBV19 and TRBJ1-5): DGGITQSPKYLFRKEGQNVTLSCEQNLNHDAMYWYRQDPGQGLRLIYYSQIVNDFQKGDIAEGYSVSREKKESFPLTVTSAQKNPTAFYLCASSIADSIRPQHFGDGTRLSIL.

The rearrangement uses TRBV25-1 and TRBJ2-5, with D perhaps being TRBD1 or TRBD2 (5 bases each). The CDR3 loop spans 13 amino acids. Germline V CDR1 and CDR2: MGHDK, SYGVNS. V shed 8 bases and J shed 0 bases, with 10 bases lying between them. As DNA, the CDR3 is TGTGCCAGCGGACTGGGACACCAAGAGACCCAGTACTTC. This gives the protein CASGLGHQETQYF.

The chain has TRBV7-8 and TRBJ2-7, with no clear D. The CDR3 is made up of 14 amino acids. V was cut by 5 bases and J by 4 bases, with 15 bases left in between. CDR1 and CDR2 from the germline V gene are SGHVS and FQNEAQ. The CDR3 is CASSPRTALYEQYF. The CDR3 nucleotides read TGTGCCAGCAGCCCTCGGACCGCTTTGTACGAGCAGTACTTC. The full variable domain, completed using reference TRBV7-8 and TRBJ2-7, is GAGVSQSPRYKVAKRGQDVALRCDPISGHVSLFWYQQALGQGPEFLTYFQNEAQLDKSGLPSDRFFAERPEGSVSTLKIQRTQQEDSAVYLCASSPRTALYEQYFGPGTRLTVT.

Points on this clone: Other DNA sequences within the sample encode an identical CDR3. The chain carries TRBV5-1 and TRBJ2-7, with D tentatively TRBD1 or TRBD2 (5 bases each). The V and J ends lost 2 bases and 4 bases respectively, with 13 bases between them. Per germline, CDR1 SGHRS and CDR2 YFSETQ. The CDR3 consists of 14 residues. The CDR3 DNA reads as TGCGCCAGCAGCTTCACCGGGACCGCGTACGAGCAGTACTTC. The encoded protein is CASSFTGTAYEQYF. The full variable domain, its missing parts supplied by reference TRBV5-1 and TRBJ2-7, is KAGVTQTPRYLIKTRGQQVTLSCSPISGHRSVSWYQQTPGQGLQFLFEYFSETQRNKGNFPGRFSGRQFSNSRSEMNVSTLELGDSALYLCASSFTGTAYEQYFGPGTRLTVT.

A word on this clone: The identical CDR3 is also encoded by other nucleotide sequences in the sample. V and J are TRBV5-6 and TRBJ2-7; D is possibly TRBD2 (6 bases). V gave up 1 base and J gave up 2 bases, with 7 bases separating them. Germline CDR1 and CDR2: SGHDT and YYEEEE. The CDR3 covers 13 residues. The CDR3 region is CASSLRLAYEQYF. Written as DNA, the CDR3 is TGTGCCAGCAGCTTGCGACTAGCCTACGAGCAGTACTTC.

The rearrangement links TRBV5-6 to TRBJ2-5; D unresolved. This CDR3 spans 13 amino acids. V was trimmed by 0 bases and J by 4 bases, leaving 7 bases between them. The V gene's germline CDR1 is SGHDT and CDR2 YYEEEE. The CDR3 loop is CASSLAPPETQYF. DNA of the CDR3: TGTGCCAGCAGCTTGGCGCCTCCAGAGACCCAGTACTTC.

The CDR3 DNA is TGTGCCAGTCATGGACGGGACAGGGTTAGAGAGCAGTACTTC. It translates to CASHGRDRVREQYF. The chain joins TRBV27 to TRBJ2-7; TRBD1 matches at 9 bases. Germline V gives CDR1 MNHEY, CDR2 SMNVEV (reference sequence). The CDR3 has 14 amino acids. V dropped 9 bases and J dropped 7; count of bases not matched to a gene: 13.

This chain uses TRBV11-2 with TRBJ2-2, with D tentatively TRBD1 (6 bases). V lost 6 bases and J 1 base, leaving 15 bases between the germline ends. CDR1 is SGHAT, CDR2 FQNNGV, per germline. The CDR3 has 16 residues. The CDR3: CASRPIMTGNTGELFF. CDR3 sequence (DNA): TGTGCCAGCAGACCTATTATGACAGGGAACACCGGGGAGCTGTTTTTT.

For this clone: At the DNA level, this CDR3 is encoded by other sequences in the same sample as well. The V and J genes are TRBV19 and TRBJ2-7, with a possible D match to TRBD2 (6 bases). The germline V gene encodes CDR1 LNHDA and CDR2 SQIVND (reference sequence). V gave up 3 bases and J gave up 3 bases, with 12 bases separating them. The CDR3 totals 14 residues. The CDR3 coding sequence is TGTGCCAGTAGTATTGCGGGACGGAGCTACGAGCAGTACTTC. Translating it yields CASSIAGRSYEQYF.

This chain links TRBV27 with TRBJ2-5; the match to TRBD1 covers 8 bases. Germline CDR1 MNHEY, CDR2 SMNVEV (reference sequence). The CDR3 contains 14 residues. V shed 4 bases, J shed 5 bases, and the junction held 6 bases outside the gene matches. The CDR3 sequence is CASSSAGGGETQYF. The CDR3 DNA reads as TGTGCCAGCAGTTCGGCAGGGGGCGGGGAGACCCAGTACTTC.

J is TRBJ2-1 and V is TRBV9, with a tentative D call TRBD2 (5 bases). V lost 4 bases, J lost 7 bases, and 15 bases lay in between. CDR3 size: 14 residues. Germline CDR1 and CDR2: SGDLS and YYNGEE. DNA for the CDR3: TGTGCCAGCAGCCCCGGGCGGGTGGGTAATGAGCAGTTCTTC. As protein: CASSPGRVGNEQFF.